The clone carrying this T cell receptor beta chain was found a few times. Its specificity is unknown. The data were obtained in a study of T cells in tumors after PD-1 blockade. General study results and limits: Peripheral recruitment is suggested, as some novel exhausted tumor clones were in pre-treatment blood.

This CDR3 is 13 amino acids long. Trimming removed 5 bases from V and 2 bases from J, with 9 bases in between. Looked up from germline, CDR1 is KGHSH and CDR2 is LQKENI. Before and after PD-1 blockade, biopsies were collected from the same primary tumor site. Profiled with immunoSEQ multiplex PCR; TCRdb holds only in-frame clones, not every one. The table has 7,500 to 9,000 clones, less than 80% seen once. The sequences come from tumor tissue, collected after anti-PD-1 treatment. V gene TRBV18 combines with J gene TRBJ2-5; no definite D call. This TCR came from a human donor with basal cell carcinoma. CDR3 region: CASSTGPQETQYF. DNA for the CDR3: TGTGCCAGCTCAACCGGGCCACAAGAGACCCAGTACTTC.